These T cell receptor beta chains were read from a single sample in a study of human T cells and chemical hapten exposure. TCRdb re-called the RACE reads with MiXCR, one entry per CDR3 protein. The data show a few hundred thousand distinct CDR3 sequences, nearly 6.5% seen once. Sequences were derived from whole blood, sampled in connection with sensitization to the hapten diphenylcyclopropenone (DPC). These receptors were taken from a woman aged 18-35 years with alopecia areata. Some clones in this sample may be carry-over from other donors' samples. CDR3s include the opening cysteine and the closing phenylalanine or tryptophan. D genes are given only for firm matches. Only some rows state a clone size, as once, few, many or a class for expanded clones.

j_gene	v_gene	d_gene	abundance	CDR3aa	CDR3nt
TRBJ1-1	TRBV20-1	NA	many	CSARLIPTTGPTEAFF	TGCAGTGCTAGGTTAATCCCAACCACAGGGCCCACTGAAGCTTTCTTT
TRBJ2-3	TRBV6-1	TRBD2	many	CASSGIAGVLTDTQYF	TGTGCCAGCAGTGGGATAGCGGGGGTCCTCACAGATACGCAGTATTTT
TRBJ2-7	TRBV19	NA	few	CASSSRPRLEQYF	TGTGCCAGTAGTAGTCGACCACGTTTAGAGCAGTACTTC
TRBJ2-3	TRBV6-1	TRBD2	NA	CASSRGLAGSDTQYF	TGTGCCAGCAGCCGGGGACTAGCTGGTTCAGATACGCAGTATTTT
TRBJ2-5	TRBV7-8	NA	many	CATQRGIDRETTQYF	TGTGCCACACAGCGGGGGATCGACAGGGAGACGACCCAGTACTTC
TRBJ2-1	TRBV4-2	NA	few	CASSQVTGANNEQFF	TGTGCCAGCAGCCAGGTTACCGGGGCTAACAATGAGCAGTTCTTC
TRBJ2-3	TRBV7-9	NA	many	CASSLQGADTQYF	TGTGCCAGCAGCTTACAGGGAGCAGATACGCAGTATTTT
TRBJ2-2	TRBV7-2	TRBD1	few	CASSSEGARGRGELFF	TGTGCCAGCAGCTCCGAGGGGGCGCGAGGACGCGGGGAGCTGTTTTTT
TRBJ2-3	TRBV6-5	NA	many	CASRQGDLAYTDTQYF	TGTGCCAGCAGACAAGGTGACCTCGCGTATACAGATACGCAGTATTTT
TRBJ1-2	TRBV7-2	TRBD1	many	CASSPQGAGGYTF	TGTGCCAGCAGCCCCCAGGGGGCGGGTGGCTACACCTTC
TRBJ1-4	TRBV4-3	NA	many	CASSQEWAMREKLFF	TGCGCCAGCAGCCAAGAGTGGGCGATGAGGGAAAAACTGTTTTTT
TRBJ2-2	TRBV4-3	NA	few	CASSQDPPGGAGELFF	TGCGCCAGCAGCCAAGATCCTCCAGGGGGGGCCGGGGAGCTGTTTTTT
TRBJ1-1	TRBV7-9	NA	many	CASSAPAGRTEAFF	TGTGCCAGCAGCGCCCCAGCAGGTAGGACTGAAGCTTTCTTT
TRBJ2-3	TRBV6-5	NA	once	CASSRGDTLYF	TGTGCCAGCAGCAGGGGAGATACGCTGTATTTT
TRBJ1-5	TRBV7-2	TRBD1	NA	CASSSRTGPNSNQPQHF	TGTGCCAGCAGCTCTAGGACAGGCCCTAATAGCAATCAGCCCCAGCATTTT
TRBJ2-3	TRBV20-1	NA	NA	CSAPNGLTDTQYF	TGCAGTGCCCCCAACGGGCTTACAGATACGCAGTATTTT
TRBJ1-4	TRBV18	NA	few	CASSPSSEGNEKLFF	TGTGCCAGCTCACCAAGCTCGGAGGGAAATGAAAAACTGTTTTTT
TRBJ1-2	TRBV12-3/TRBV12-4	NA	many	CASRQRGLGYGYTF	TGTGCCAGCAGACAAAGGGGGTTGGGCTATGGCTACACCTTC
TRBJ1-1	TRBV20-1	NA	many	CSAKGQGRTEAFF	TGCAGTGCCAAAGGGCAGGGACGTACTGAAGCTTTCTTT
TRBJ2-2	TRBV28	NA	NA	CASIRGTGELFF	TGTGCCAGCATAAGGGGCACCGGGGAGCTGTTTTTT
TRBJ2-3	TRBV5-1	NA	NA	CASSSPVMDTQYF	TGCGCCAGCAGCTCCCCCGTGATGGATACGCAGTATTTT
TRBJ2-7	TRBV9	NA	NA	CASSVGLTGHSYEQYF	TGTGCCAGCAGCGTAGGACTAACGGGGCACTCCTACGAGCAGTACTTC
TRBJ2-1	TRBV20-1	NA	few	CSATGPGPYNEQFF	TGCAGTGCTACGGGACCGGGGCCCTACAATGAGCAGTTCTTC
TRBJ1-1	TRBV12-3/TRBV12-4	TRBD1	many	CASSKDRGHTEAFF	TGTGCCAGCAGCAAGGACAGGGGGCACACTGAAGCTTTCTTT
TRBJ1-5	TRBV6-5	NA	NA	CASSRGQLQPQHF	TGTGCCAGCAGCCGTGGACAACTCCAGCCCCAGCATTTT
TRBJ2-3	TRBV6-2/TRBV6-3	NA	many	CASSYSRVADTQYF	TGTGCCAGCAGTTACTCACGAGTTGCTGATACGCAGTATTTT
TRBJ2-7	TRBV12-3/TRBV12-4	NA	many	CASRRTPTYEQYF	TGTGCCAGCAGAAGGACACCGACCTACGAGCAGTACTTC
TRBJ1-5	TRBV4-3	NA	few	CASSQDYRQPQHF	TGCGCCAGCAGCCAAGATTATCGGCAGCCCCAGCATTTT
TRBJ2-1	TRBV14	NA	many	CASSLQAYNEQFF	TGTGCCAGCAGCCTGCAAGCATACAATGAGCAGTTCTTC
TRBJ2-1	TRBV6-4	NA	NA	CASPPLEPHSYNEQFF	TGTGCCAGCCCTCCCCTGGAGCCGCACTCCTACAATGAGCAGTTCTTC
TRBJ2-1	TRBV4-3	NA	few	CASSQDWSDTYNEQFF	TGCGCCAGCAGCCAAGATTGGAGCGACACCTACAATGAGCAGTTCTTC
TRBJ2-3	TRBV6-5	NA	NA	CASRLGVPATDTQYF	TGTGCCAGCAGACTAGGGGTTCCCGCCACAGATACGCAGTATTTT
TRBJ2-2	TRBV3-1	NA	few	CASTGLDTGELFF	TGTGCCAGCACGGGTCTTGACACCGGGGAGCTGTTTTTT
TRBJ1-2	TRBV28	NA	many	CASRTGSQSYGYTF	TGTGCCAGCAGAACCGGGAGCCAGAGCTATGGCTACACCTTC
TRBJ2-2	TRBV5-1	TRBD1	NA	CASSRLFQGAANTGELFF	TGCGCCAGCAGCCGTTTATTTCAGGGGGCAGCGAACACCGGGGAGCTGTTTTTT
TRBJ2-3	TRBV5-1	NA	few	CASSLPWGASRDTQYF	TGCGCCAGCAGCTTGCCGTGGGGGGCGTCCCGCGATACGCAGTATTTT
TRBJ1-2	TRBV12-3/TRBV12-4	NA	NA	CASGWGASGYTF	TGTGCCAGCGGTTGGGGGGCTAGTGGCTACACCTTC
TRBJ1-1	TRBV7-3	NA	many	CASSLMRDTEAFF	TGTGCCAGCAGCTTAATGAGGGACACTGAAGCTTTCTTT
TRBJ2-3	TRBV5-1	TRBD1	many	CASSFTGGSSRTQYF	TGCGCCAGCAGCTTTACAGGGGGCTCCAGTCGTACGCAGTATTTT
TRBJ2-4	TRBV6-2/TRBV6-3	NA	NA	CASTLPDSKNIQYF	TGTGCCAGCACCCTCCCGGACAGCAAAAACATTCAGTACTTC
TRBJ1-1	TRBV29-1	TRBD1	many	CSVADRGPNTEAFF	TGCAGCGTCGCTGACAGGGGACCGAACACTGAAGCTTTCTTT